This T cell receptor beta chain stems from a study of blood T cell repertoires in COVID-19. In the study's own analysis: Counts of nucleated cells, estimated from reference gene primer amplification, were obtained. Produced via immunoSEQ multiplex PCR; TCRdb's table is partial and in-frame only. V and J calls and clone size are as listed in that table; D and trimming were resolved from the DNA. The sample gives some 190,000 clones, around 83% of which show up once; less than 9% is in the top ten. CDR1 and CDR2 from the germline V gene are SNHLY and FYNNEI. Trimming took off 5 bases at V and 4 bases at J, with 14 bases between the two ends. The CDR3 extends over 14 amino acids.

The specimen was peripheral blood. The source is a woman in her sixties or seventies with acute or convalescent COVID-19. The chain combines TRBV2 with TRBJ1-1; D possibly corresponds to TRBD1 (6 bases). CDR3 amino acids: CASSRTALSTEAFF. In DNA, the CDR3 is TGTGCCAGCAGTCGGACAGCCCTTAGCACTGAAGCTTTCTTT.